A selection of T cell receptor beta chains follows, all from one sample in a study of control samples from healthy donors and cancer patients. Profiled with immunoSEQ multiplex PCR; TCRdb holds only in-frame clones, not every one. Of about 75,000 clones listed, 94% are singletons. The specimen was blood. These receptors came from a woman in her thirties or forties in good health. Each CDR3 is given with its conserved first and last residue. A D gene is named only where the DNA matches it firmly. Size is stated for part of the rows, as once, few or many counts, or as a class when the clone is expanded.

d_call j_call v_call clone_size cdr3_nt cdr3_aa
TRBD1 TRBJ2-3 TRBV27 NA TGTGCCAGCACGGGACAGGGTTCAGATACGCAGTATTTT CASTGQGSDTQYF
NA TRBJ2-2 TRBV6-5 NA TGTGCCAGCAGTTACAGGGGCGTGGACGGGGAGCTGTTTTTT CASSYRGVDGELFF
TRBD1 TRBJ1-4 TRBV4-1 NA TGCGCCAGCAGCCATGAGTTACCGGGACAGAATAATGAAAAACTGTTTTTT CASSHELPGQNNEKLFF
NA TRBJ1-6 TRBV7-2 NA TGTGCCAGCAGCCAAAGGGGGACCCTCCACTTT CASSQRGTLHF
TRBD2 TRBJ2-2 TRBV9 NA TGTGCCAGCAGCGTTAGCGGGGGGGCCAACACCGGGGAGCTGTTTTTT CASSVSGGANTGELFF
NA TRBJ2-1 TRBV3-1/TRBV3-2 NA TGTGCCAGCAGCCCCTCCCCGACGGGAAGCTCCTACAATGAGCAGTTCTTC CASSPSPTGSSYNEQFF
NA TRBJ1-1 TRBV5-1 NA TGCGCCAGCAGCTTCCAGGGTGCGAACACTGAAGCTTTCTTT CASSFQGANTEAFF
TRBD2 TRBJ2-2 TRBV4-2 NA TGTGCCAGCAGCCGGACTAGCGGGAGAGGCGGGGAGCTGTTTTTT CASSRTSGRGGELFF
NA TRBJ1-3 TRBV11-1 NA TGTGCCAGCAGCTTAGCAGGGGGACCTGGAAACACCATATATTTT CASSLAGGPGNTIYF
NA TRBJ2-3 TRBV4-2 NA TGTGCCAGCAGCCAACTCGGGACAGATACGCAGTATTTT CASSQLGTDTQYF
NA TRBJ1-6 TRBV6-5 NA TGTGCCAGCAGTCCTACGACAGGTTATAATTCACCCCTCCACTTT CASSPTTGYNSPLHF
TRBD2 TRBJ2-1 TRBV2 NA TGTGCCAGCAGTCAAGGCGGGCTCGGGATAGCGGGATTATCCTACAATGAGCAGTTCTTC CASSQGGLGIAGLSYNEQFF
NA TRBJ2-1 TRBV5-5 NA TGTGCCAGCAGCCCCTCCCAGGGTCCACTCTACAATGAGCAGTTCTTC CASSPSQGPLYNEQFF
TRBD1 TRBJ2-1 TRBV18 NA TGTGCCAGCTCGCTTGCAGGGGGCCCCCACAATGAGCAGTTCTTC CASSLAGGPHNEQFF
NA TRBJ2-1 TRBV7-2 NA TGTGCCAGCAGCTTAGGGGGACGCCAATACAATGAGCAGTTCTTC CASSLGGRQYNEQFF
TRBD1 TRBJ2-1 TRBV4-3 NA TGCGCCAGCAGCCAGACAGGGGCCATTTACAATGAGCAGTTCTTC CASSQTGAIYNEQFF
NA TRBJ2-7 TRBV6-5 NA TGTGCCAGCAGTCACGATTCGGGGTTAGAGCAGTACTTC CASSHDSGLEQYF
NA TRBJ2-3 TRBV28 few TGTGCCAGCAGTTCTGAGGCTACGGGCACAGATACGCAGTATTTT CASSSEATGTDTQYF
NA TRBJ1-6 TRBV3-1/TRBV3-2 NA TGTGCCAGCAGCCAAAGACGAGCCGGGACTACTAATTCACCCCTCCACTTT CASSQRRAGTTNSPLHF
NA TRBJ1-2 TRBV19 NA TGTGCCAGTAGTATGCGCTCCGCCCCCTTCTTC CASSMRSAPFF
TRBD1 TRBJ2-3 TRBV24-1 NA TGTGCCACCAGTGAAGGGACAGGGCGCGGCACAGATACGCAGTATTTT CATSEGTGRGTDTQYF
NA TRBJ1-1 TRBV10-2 NA TGCGCCAGCAGTGAGGCCGGGACGCCTGAAGCTTTCTTT CASSEAGTPEAFF
TRBD1 TRBJ2-3 TRBV5-1 NA TGCGCCAGCAGCTGGCCGGACAGGGAGAACACAGATACGCAGTATTTT CASSWPDRENTDTQYF
TRBD1 TRBJ2-2 TRBV29-1 NA TGCAGCGTTGGACAGGGGGTCGGTTCCGGGGAGCTGTTTTTT CSVGQGVGSGELFF
NA TRBJ2-5 TRBV19 NA TGTGCCAGTAGGTTAGCTGGAGAGACCCGGTACTTC CASRLAGETRYF
NA TRBJ2-3 TRBV19 NA TGTGCCAGTAACCGCGGGGATACGCAGTATTTT CASNRGDTQYF
NA TRBJ2-1 TRBV19 NA TGTGCCAGTAGTACGGGCCAATCGCCTGAGCAGTTCTTC CASSTGQSPEQFF
NA TRBJ1-2 TRBV7-9 NA TGTGCCAGCAGCGCTGAGAGGGGTGGCTACACCTTC CASSAERGGYTF
NA TRBJ1-1 TRBV21-1 NA TGTGCCAGCAGCAAAGACAACACTGAAGCTTTCTTT CASSKDNTEAFF
NA TRBJ1-2 TRBV28 NA TGTGCCAGCAGTTTATCCTCCCGTGGCTACACCTTC CASSLSSRGYTF
NA TRBJ2-2 TRBV11-3 NA TGTGCCAGCAGCACATACAGGGACACCGGGGAGCTGTTTTTT CASSTYRDTGELFF
TRBD1 TRBJ1-2 TRBV27 NA TGTGCCAGCAGTTTAGGTCCCGGGACAGATAACTATGGCTACACCTTC CASSLGPGTDNYGYTF
TRBD2 TRBJ2-1 TRBV6-4 NA TGTGCCAGCAGCCCGGGACTACACTCCAATGAGCAGTTCTTC CASSPGLHSNEQFF
TRBD2 TRBJ2-7 TRBV5-5 NA TGTGCCAGTCGCGGGAGCTCCTACGAGCAGTACTTC CASRGSSYEQYF
TRBD1 TRBJ1-1 TRBV6-5 NA TGTGCCAGCAGTACCGGACAGGGGAACACTGAAGCTTTCTTT CASSTGQGNTEAFF
TRBD1 TRBJ2-2 TRBV7-3 NA TGTGCCAGCAGCCCGAGGACAGGGTCGACGACCGGGGAGCTGTTTTTT CASSPRTGSTTGELFF
TRBD2 TRBJ2-3 TRBV19 NA TGTGCCAGTAGTATAGGCTTGGGCGGGGGGGTGATGGCAGATACGCAGTATTTT CASSIGLGGGVMADTQYF
NA TRBJ2-7 TRBV27 NA TGTGCCAGCAGTTTCGGGGGGCCCCCGGACTACGAGCAGTACTTC CASSFGGPPDYEQYF
NA TRBJ1-4 TRBV7-3 NA TGTGCCAGCAGCTTAAGCCCTAATGAAAAACTGTTTTTT CASSLSPNEKLFF
NA TRBJ2-5 TRBV6-5 once TGTGCCAGCAGTTACCGACTCTTCCAAGAGACCCAGTACTTC CASSYRLFQETQYF
TRBD1 TRBJ1-1 TRBV5-4 once TGTGCCAGCAGCCGGGAACAGGGGACGAACACTGAAGCTTTCTTT CASSREQGTNTEAFF
TRBD1 TRBJ2-4 TRBV6-6 once TGTGCCAGCAGTCCGACAGGGGCAGTGTTAGGAGCCAAAAACATTCAGTACTTC CASSPTGAVLGAKNIQYF
NA TRBJ1-3 TRBV5-1 NA TGCGCCAGCAGCTTGGGGTACGGGGGCGCCGGAAACACCATATATTTT CASSLGYGGAGNTIYF
NA TRBJ2-7 TRBV5-6 NA TGTGCCAGCAGCCCAGCGGGACACCACGCCTACGAGCAGTACTTC CASSPAGHHAYEQYF
NA TRBJ1-5 TRBV7-9 NA TGTGCCAGCAGCGGTGGAGAGGGCGGGCAGCCCCAGCATTTT CASSGGEGGQPQHF